These 5 T cell receptor beta chains were all obtained from the same sample, sequenced in a study of blood T cell repertoires in COVID-19. Sequencing used immunoSEQ multiplex PCR; TCRdb keeps in-frame clones, though not all of them. Here the sample spans roughly 100,000 clones, approximately 92% being singletons. Sequences were obtained from peripheral blood. These receptor sequences come from a woman aged 80 or older with acute or convalescent COVID-19.

This clone was counted a single time. The J gene is TRBJ2-5, the V gene TRBV28; 8 bases are shared with TRBD1. The CDR3 spans 15 residues. After removal of 6 bases from V and 1 base from J, the junction contained 7 bases not matched to a gene. CDR1 is MDHEN, CDR2 SYDVKM, per germline. Written as DNA, the CDR3 is TGTGCCAGCAGCTACCCCGGACAGGGCCAAGAGACCCAGTACTTC. Its translation: CASSYPGQGQETQYF.

The count of this clone is one. This chain connects TRBV6-5 to TRBJ1-1, with D uncertain. Trimming removed 2 bases from V and 1 base from J, with 5 bases in between. The CDR3 contains 13 residues. The V gene's germline CDR1 is MNHEY and CDR2 SVGAGI. The CDR3 sequence: CASSYAENTEAFF. As DNA, the CDR3 is TGTGCCAGCAGTTACGCAGAGAACACTGAAGCTTTCTTT.

V and J are TRBV5-1 and TRBJ1-1; 10 bases match TRBD1. Germline V gene data show CDR1 as SGHRS and CDR2 as YFSETQ. The CDR3 sequence is 14 residues long. V shed 3 bases and J 5 bases; nucleotides not matched to a gene: 4. The chain's CDR3 is CASSWTGGYTEAFF. DNA for the CDR3: TGCGCCAGCAGCTGGACAGGGGGATATACTGAAGCTTTCTTT.

The rearrangement links TRBV11-2 to TRBJ2-7; weak D call: TRBD2 (6 bases). CDR1 is SGHAT and CDR2 is FQNNGV in the germline V gene. CDR3 size: 12 residues. V was shortened by 1 base and J by 8 bases, with 9 bases between the two germline ends. CDR3 region: CASSLAGDQQYF. CDR3 DNA sequence: TGTGCCAGCAGCTTAGCGGGGGACCAGCAGTACTTC.

V and J are TRBV5-4 and TRBJ1-1, with D possibly TRBD1 on 5 matching bases. Germline CDR1 is SGHNT and CDR2 is YYREEE (reference sequence). This CDR3 region has 14 residues. The V and J ends lost 0 bases and 7 bases respectively, with 13 bases between them. The CDR3 DNA is TGTGCCAGCAGCTTGGTGGGGCAGCCAGTTGAAGCTTTCTTT. Amino acid sequence: CASSLVGQPVEAFF.